The clone carrying this T cell receptor beta chain was observed at least ten times. The antigen is not known. This specimen comes from a study of prognosis after radiotherapy for stage I lung cancer. Overall study context: Newly diagnosed primary stage I lung tumors occurred in roughly 13 patients, and oligometastatic NSCLC after surgical resection of the primary tumor occurred in five. Therapy given concurrently with stereotactic body radiotherapy reached no patient. The study, taken as a whole, reports: Unique TCR clones declined after stereotactic body radiation therapy, from a median approximately 9,600 to 7,200.

V lost 5 bases and J 3 bases, leaving 10 bases between the germline ends. The CDR3 is 14 amino acids. CDR1 and CDR2 (germline): SGHTA, FQGNSA. The patients, a group without prior chemotherapy, radiotherapy or other malignancies, were all node-negative on CT and PET/CT. The study amplified the TCR beta CDR3 region from genomic DNA. This amplification was carried out by two rounds of multiplex PCR. Each TRBV and TRBJ gene had its own primer in the first PCR round. One entry per CDR3 protein results from TCRdb running MiXCR on the multiplex PCR reads. The sample comprises tens of thousands of distinct CDR3 sequences, around 27% of which are singletons, and less than 8% rests with the top ten.

The rearrangement uses TRBV7-2 and TRBJ2-2; D might be TRBD2 (5 bases). Here the sequenced sample was PBMCs, taken before or after stereotactic body radiation therapy (not recorded which). The origin of this receptor is a donor at least 50 years old with non-small cell lung cancer. CDR3 loop: CASSPVRDTGELFF. Here the CDR3 DNA reads TGTGCCAGCAGCCCCGTGAGGGACACCGGGGAGCTGTTTTTT.